The rows below give T cell receptor beta chains drawn from one sample of a study of T cell responses to AZD1222 COVID-19 vaccine. Clones were read by immunoSEQ multiplex PCR, and TCRdb kept only the in-frame ones, dropping some. The table records 130,000 to 150,000 clones, 75% to 95% of them present only once. The sequencing used peripheral blood, collected on day 0 of MenACWY control vaccination. The source of these receptors is an adult in good health. CDR3s include the opening cysteine and the closing phenylalanine or tryptophan. Fields, in order: clone size, D gene, J gene, V gene, CDR3 DNA, CDR3 protein. A D gene is named only where the DNA matches it firmly. Size tells how often a clone was seen (once, few, many) or the class of an expanded clone, and some rows leave it out.

-,TRBD2,TRBJ2-1,TRBV6-1,TGTGCCAGCAGTGAAGGGACTAGCGGGTTTGGCGATGAGCAGTTCTTC,CASSEGTSGFGDEQFF
-,-,TRBJ2-1,TRBV6-5,TGTGCCAGCAAAGGGCAGGGCACCTACAATGAGCAGTTCTTC,CASKGQGTYNEQFF
-,-,TRBJ1-4,TRBV18,TGTGCCAGCTCTCCCGGGACCCTCGGAGAAAAACTGTTTTTT,CASSPGTLGEKLFF
-,-,TRBJ2-7,TRBV5-1,TGCGCCAGCAGCTTGGGGGCGGACAGCTCCTACGAGCAGTACTTC,CASSLGADSSYEQYF
-,-,TRBJ2-7,TRBV27,TGTGCCAGCAGTCGCGGGCAGACCAACGAGCAGTACTTC,CASSRGQTNEQYF
-,-,TRBJ1-5,TRBV27,TGTGCCAGCAGCCGGCGGAGTAATCAGCCCCAGCATTTT,CASSRRSNQPQHF
-,TRBD1,TRBJ2-7,TRBV10-3,TGTGCCATCAGTCAACAAACAGGGGGCTACGAGCAGTACTTC,CAISQQTGGYEQYF
-,TRBD2,TRBJ2-1,TRBV3-1/TRBV3-2,TGTGCCAGCAGATTAGCGGGGGGTAACAATGAGCAGTTCTTC,CASRLAGGNNEQFF
-,-,TRBJ2-2,TRBV11-1,TGTGCCAGCAGCCCCCCGTCCGGGCTACTGTTTTTT,CASSPPSGLLFF
-,TRBD1,TRBJ2-5,TRBV5-1,TGCGCCAGCAGCCCAGCACCCGGGACAGAAGAGACCCAGTACTTC,CASSPAPGTEETQYF
-,-,TRBJ1-6,TRBV7-8,TGTGCCAGCAGCTTAGAAGTGAATTTCGTGGTTAATTCACCCCTCCACTTT,CASSLEVNFVVNSPLHF
-,TRBD1,TRBJ1-2,TRBV7-8,TGTGCCAGCAGCTTAGCCGCGGACAGGGGGTATGGCTACACCTTC,CASSLAADRGYGYTF
-,-,TRBJ2-5,TRBV5-1,TGCGCCAGCAGCATGGGACCCCAGACCCAGTACTTC,CASSMGPQTQYF
-,-,TRBJ1-2,TRBV6-5,TGTGCCAGCAGTTACCTCGCAGGGGACGGCGGCTACACCTTC,CASSYLAGDGGYTF
-,-,TRBJ1-1,TRBV19,TGTGCCAGCCGGAGTACTTTATTCACTGAAGCTTTCTTT,CASRSTLFTEAFF
-,-,TRBJ2-5,TRBV7-9,TGTGCCAGCAGCTTAGACGGGCAGCCCCAGGGGACCCAGTACTTC,CASSLDGQPQGTQYF
-,-,TRBJ2-1,TRBV5-4,TGTGCCAGCAGCAAGTCGAGGAATGAGCAGTTCTTC,CASSKSRNEQFF
-,-,TRBJ2-7,TRBV5-1,TGCGCCAGCCGATCAACTGGGACCTACGAGCAGTACTTC,CASRSTGTYEQYF
-,TRBD1,TRBJ1-5,TRBV2,TGTGCCAGCAGGACTGACAGGGTGGCTCAGCCCCAGCATTTT,CASRTDRVAQPQHF
-,-,TRBJ1-2,TRBV11-3,TGTGCCAGCAGGCCTCACCGGGGGAAGTATGGCTACACCTTC,CASRPHRGKYGYTF
-,TRBD2,TRBJ2-3,TRBV7-3,TGTGCCAGCAGCTTAGCGGGAGCGCGGACAGATACGCAGTATTTT,CASSLAGARTDTQYF
-,-,TRBJ1-2,TRBV5-1,TGCGCCAGCAGCTTGTTTGGCTATGGCTACACCTTC,CASSLFGYGYTF
once,-,TRBJ1-1,TRBV3-1/TRBV3-2,TGTGCCAGCAGCCAAGCCCGGAGTTTGGGGGCCCGCACTGAAGCTTTCTTT,CASSQARSLGARTEAFF
-,-,TRBJ1-4,TRBV4-2,TGTGCCAGCAGCCGTCGGGCGCCCCCTAATGAAAAACTGTTTTTT,CASSRRAPPNEKLFF
-,-,TRBJ1-5,TRBV1,TGCACCAGCAGCCCGCTTGACGGGGGCTATGACAATCAGCCCCAGCATTTT,CTSSPLDGGYDNQPQHF
-,TRBD2,TRBJ2-1,TRBV18,TGTGCCAGCTCACCTACGGCGGGGGGCGAGCAGTTCTTC,CASSPTAGGEQFF
-,TRBD1,TRBJ1-1,TRBV30,TGTGCCTGGACCTCAGGGGGGAACACTGAAGCTTTCTTT,CAWTSGGNTEAFF
-,-,TRBJ1-1,TRBV20-1,TGCAGTGCAGGGAGGGCTGAAGCTTTCTTT,CSAGRAEAFF